These 20 T cell receptor beta chains came from one sample sequenced in a study of blood T cell repertoires in COVID-19 (dated by TCRdb to between 2020 and 2021). The library relied on the immunoSEQ multiplex PCR assay. TCRdb carries this immuneACCESS record with in-frame sequences only. Its versions omit some clonotypes, under half of them owing to an unresolved V gene in the studies checked, with the rest unexplained. The sample table holds around 70,000 clones, of which approximately 91% were seen once. The leading ten clones occupy roughly 2.6% of the sample. The source material was peripheral blood. Receptors were obtained from a man between 50 and 59 years old with COVID-19, enrolled during active disease.

This chain connects TRBV11-2 to TRBJ2-3, with no clear D. The CDR3 has 13 residues. Germline-derived CDR1 and CDR2 are SGHAT and FQNNGV. Trimming left V 1 base short and J 7 bases short, with 9 bases between. The CDR3 here is CASSLVADNTQYF. CDR3 sequence (DNA): TGTGCCAGCAGCTTAGTAGCCGATAATACGCAGTATTTT.

V and J are TRBV5-1 and TRBJ2-3, with 10 bases matching TRBD2. From germline, CDR1 is SGHRS and CDR2 YFSETQ. There are 17 residues in the CDR3. The J segment lost 5 bases and the V segment lost 0 bases, leaving 9 bases of the junction unmatched. The CDR3 DNA reads TGCGCCAGCAGCTTGGAAGGTAGCGGGAGGTTGAGAGATACGCAGTATTTT. Translating it yields CASSLEGSGRLRDTQYF. Filled out from reference TRBV5-1 and TRBJ2-3, the complete variable domain reads KAGVTQTPRYLIKTRGQQVTLSCSPISGHRSVSWYQQTPGQGLQFLFEYFSETQRNKGNFPGRFSGRQFSNSRSEMNVSTLELGDSALYLCASSLEGSGRLRDTQYFGPGTRLTVL.

The chain employs TRBV6-1 and TRBJ2-7, with 9 positions matching TRBD1. The CDR3 extends over 15 amino acids. Unmatched junction bases numbered 6, after V lost 3 bases and J lost 3 bases. The germline gives CDR1 MNHNS, CDR2 SASEGT. CDR3 sequence: CASSEGQGRFYEQYV. The CDR3 DNA is TGTGCCAGCAGTGAGGGACAGGGTCGTTTCTACGAGCAGTACGTC.

V is TRBV7-9 and J is TRBJ1-2; 10 bases are shared with TRBD1. V was clipped by 5 bases and J by 0 bases; unmatched bases: 3. Germline V gene lookup returns CDR1 SEHNR and CDR2 FQNEAQ (reference sequence). The CDR3 has 15 amino acids. The CDR3 spells CASSQTGGANYGYTF. The CDR3 DNA reads as TGTGCCAGCAGCCAGACAGGGGGCGCTAACTATGGCTACACCTTC. Complete variable domain (other parts from reference TRBV7-9 and TRBJ1-2): DTGVSQNPRHKITKRGQNVTFRCDPISEHNRLYWYRQTLGQGPEFLTYFQNEAQLEKSRLLSDRFSAERPKGSFSTLEIQRTEQGDSAMYLCASSQTGGANYGYTFGSGTRLTVV.

V and J are TRBV10-3 and TRBJ2-7, with TRBD1 matching over 9 bases. V gave up 0 bases and J gave up 0 bases; unmatched junction bases: 3. CDR1 is ENHRY, CDR2 SYGVKD, per germline. The length of the CDR3 is 16 residues. The CDR3 is CAISESGQGSSYEQYF. The CDR3 DNA reads TGTGCCATCAGTGAGTCGGGACAGGGATCCTCCTACGAGCAGTACTTC.

The genes are TRBV19 and TRBJ2-3; TRBD1 matches at 7 bases. Losses at the gene ends were 5 bases for V and 4 bases for J; bases not matched to a gene: 6. This CDR3 contains 14 residues. Germline V CDR1 and CDR2: LNHDA, SQIVND (reference sequence). CDR3 in amino acids: CASSLTGSPDTQYF. The CDR3 bases are TGTGCCAGTAGTTTGACAGGGTCCCCAGATACGCAGTATTTT.

This chain links TRBV5-4 with TRBJ2-7, with 9 bases that match TRBD2. CDR3 length equals 12 residues. The V gene end was trimmed by 4 bases and the J gene end by 5 bases; junction bases not matched to a gene: 1. The germline gives CDR1 SGHNT, CDR2 YYREEE (reference sequence). The CDR3 coding sequence is TGTGCCAGCAGCCGGACTAGCGACGAGCAGTACTTC. Translated, it gives CASSRTSDEQYF.

V usage is TRBV3-1 (or the pseudogene TRBV3-2) and J usage is TRBJ2-2; D unclear. Trimming pared 5 bases from V and 2 bases from J, leaving 15 bases between. In germline, CDR1 is LGHDT, CDR2 YNNKEL (reference sequence). The CDR3 is 16 residues long. The CDR3 region is CASSGVEAINTGELFF. CDR3 coding DNA: TGTGCCAGCAGCGGCGTAGAGGCGATTAACACCGGGGAGCTGTTTTTT.

The chain couples TRBV6-5 to TRBJ1-4, with TRBD1 identical over 9 bases. The J segment lost 8 bases and the V segment lost 5 bases, leaving 9 bases of the junction unmatched. CDR3 length: 15 amino acids. Germline V gene lookup returns CDR1 MNHEY and CDR2 SVGAGI. CDR3 loop: CASSLGGQGGEKLFF. The CDR3 DNA is TGTGCCAGCAGTCTGGGGGGACAGGGAGGGGAAAAACTGTTTTTT.

This chain joins TRBV30 and TRBJ2-7, with D maybe TRBD2 (6 bases). This CDR3 is built from 14 residues. V gave up 1 base and J gave up 5 bases, with 15 bases separating them. CDR1 is GTSNPN and CDR2 is SVGIG in the germline V gene (reference sequence). The CDR3 is CAWSGLWRGDEQYF. The CDR3 nucleotides are TGTGCCTGGAGTGGTCTGTGGAGGGGCGACGAGCAGTACTTC.

The rearrangement joins TRBV28 to TRBJ2-7, with D maybe TRBD2 (5 bases). CDR1 and CDR2 from the germline V gene are MDHEN and SYDVKM. The CDR3 runs 14 residues. The V and J ends lost 6 bases and 2 bases respectively, with 14 bases between them. The CDR3 DNA follows: TGTGCCAGCAGCCCCGGGGTACCCGCCTACGAGCAGTACGTC. It codes for CASSPGVPAYEQYV.

The chain links TRBV28 to TRBJ2-7; unclear D gene. The germline V and J ends were trimmed by 6 bases and 0 bases, with 12 bases remaining between them. This CDR3 has 14 amino acids. Germline loops: CDR1 MDHEN, CDR2 SYDVKM. The CDR3 DNA reads as TGTGCCAGCAGCCCCCAGTTCCTCTCCTACGAGCAGTACTTC. Translation: CASSPQFLSYEQYF.

The sample holds a few counts of this clone. The chain joins TRBV6-1 to TRBJ2-7, with 16 nucleotides matching TRBD2. The CDR3 totals 15 residues. J lost 4 bases, V lost 3 bases, and 0 bases had no gene match. CDR1 is MNHNS, CDR2 SASEGT, per germline. The CDR3, as DNA: TGTGCCAGCAGTGAGGGACTAGCGGGAGGGTACGAGCAGTACGTC. Its protein is CASSEGLAGGYEQYV.

The rearrangement joins TRBV3-1 (or the pseudogene TRBV3-2) to TRBJ2-5; D is uncertain. The CDR3 covers 12 residues. CDR1 and CDR2 (germline): LGHDT, YNNKEL (reference sequence). The V end was cut by 2 bases, the J end by 3 bases, with 4 bases between. The DNA for the CDR3 is TGTGCCAGCAGCCAACCCAAAGAGACCCAGTACTTC. Translation gives CASSQPKETQYF.

This clone was seen a few times. In the same sample, other DNA sequences code for this CDR3. The chain joins TRBV3-1 (or the pseudogene TRBV3-2) to TRBJ2-3, with 7 bases matching TRBD1. Trimming at V came to 2 bases and at J to 1 base, leaving 3 bases not matched to a gene. Looked up from germline, CDR1 is LGHDT and CDR2 is YNNKEL (reference sequence). The CDR3 runs 15 residues. The DNA for the CDR3 is TGTGCCAGCAGCCAAACAGGGGCCGGCACAGATACGCAGTATTTT. It yields the protein CASSQTGAGTDTQYF.

The rearrangement uses TRBV6-4 and TRBJ2-3, with D tentatively TRBD1 (6 bases). Trimming shortened V by 3 bases and J by 3 bases, and 7 bases separated the two germline ends. There are 13 residues in the CDR3. Germline CDR1 reads MRHNA; CDR2 reads SNTAGT. CDR3 in DNA: TGTGCCAGCAGTGAAGGGGGAACAGATACGCAGTATTTT. Amino acid sequence: CASSEGGTDTQYF.

This clone was seen more than once but under ten times. The rearrangement uses TRBV30 and TRBJ1-6; D might be TRBD1 (6 bases). Trimming left V 1 base short and J 0 bases short, with 13 bases between. Germline CDR1 GTSNPN, CDR2 SVGIG (reference sequence). There are 17 residues in the CDR3. The CDR3: CAWSGRGTSSYNSPLHF. The CDR3, as DNA: TGTGCCTGGAGTGGAAGGGGGACGAGCTCCTATAATTCACCCCTCCACTTT.

This rearrangement joins TRBV27 to TRBJ2-3, with 7 bases aligning to TRBD1. After removal of 6 bases from V and 3 bases from J, the junction contained 6 bases not matched to a gene. Germline values: CDR1 MNHEY, CDR2 SMNVEV (reference sequence). The CDR3 runs to 14 residues. CDR3 bases: TGTGCCAGCAGCCTGACAGGGATTACAGATACGCAGTATTTT. Translation: CASSLTGITDTQYF.

The gene calls are TRBV10-3 and TRBJ2-2; TRBD1 matches 7 bases. Per the germline V gene, CDR1 is ENHRY and CDR2 is SYGVKD. V lost 6 bases to trimming and J lost 0 bases; unmatched junction nucleotides: 7. The length of the CDR3 is 16 residues. The CDR3 reads CAIRTGIGANTGELFF. In DNA, the CDR3 is TGTGCCATCAGGACAGGGATTGGGGCGAACACCGGGGAGCTGTTTTTT.

J is TRBJ2-7 and V is TRBV18, with TRBD2 as a possible D gene (6 bases). Germline V gene data show CDR1 as KGHSH and CDR2 as LQKENI. This CDR3 has 12 amino acids. The germline V and J ends were trimmed by 3 bases and 4 bases, with 7 bases remaining between them. CDR3 protein: CASSPGRYEQYV. For the CDR3, the DNA is TGTGCCAGCTCACCCGGGAGATACGAGCAGTACGTC.